This T cell receptor (beta chain) is drawn from a study of T cell responses to AZD1222 COVID-19 vaccine (dated by TCRdb to the early 2020s). For the wider study: A total of about 240 trial participants underwent TCR sequencing, of whom approximately 210 received two doses of AZD1222 and some 25 received two doses of the MenACWY control vaccine. Trial participants were enrolled by age into subgroups of 18-55, 56-69 and 70-plus years, and around 140, 26 and 57 TCR-sequenced participants, respectively, were included in these subgroups.

The time point label for this specimen denotes: about 28 days (+/-7) after the second vaccine dose. Because spike-specific TCR depth and breadth did not differ between the two schedules, AZD1222 recipients who got a second dose at roughly 4 weeks were pooled with those who got a second dose at roughly 12 weeks. Vaccinee samples were obtained from the UK trials COV001 and COV002, which included a single-blind randomized controlled phase 2/3 trial of AZD1222 (ChAdOx1 nCoV-19) in healthy adults. Trial participant PBMC samples were collected at day 0 and day 28 after the second dose for TCRbeta chain sequencing. From its cysteine to its phenylalanine, the CDR3 spans 16 amino acids. Solely the CDR3 DNA is kept, with 48 bases framed from the first base. From V the trimming removes 2 bases and from J it removes 4 bases, while the gene matches leave 4 bases of the junction unaccounted for. From the germline V gene, CDR1 is MNHNS and CDR2 is SASEGT.

The CDR3 regions of human TCRbeta chains were subjected to immunosequencing. As for the authors' bioinformatics: Repertoire TCRs were matched against a reference library of SARS-CoV-2-specific TCRs generated with the MIRA antigen-specificity platform. Breadth meant the fraction of unique TCRs that were SARS-CoV-2-associated, whereas depth meant the fraction of total T cells that were SARS-CoV-2-associated. Using the MIRA data, each spike-specific TCR was assigned both to the spike region to which the TCR was reactive and to a CD4 or CD8 class. Log10-transformed breadth and depth values were compared by one-way ANOVA with Sidak's multiple comparisons tests. The table comes from immuneACCESS by way of TCRdb, which keeps in-frame sequences with V and J called. Part of the clones is missing from these tables; in studies checked, under half for an unresolved V gene and the rest for unknown reasons. The DNA was the basis for D and trimming; V, J and clone size are from that table. In this sample the table shows 80,000 to 100,000 clones, 80% to 90% of which occur a single time. The ten largest account for less than 3% of the sample.

Study-wide findings and limitations: Reportedly, close to half of the unique spike-specific TCRs recognized epitopes lying outside the regions that are mutated in the B.1.351 and B.1.1.7 variants. The 56-69-year group was small, and its depth increase did not reach significance, likely because of low power. Because no day 14 peak-response samples were available, the repertoires could be characterized only after the peak T cell response. Only a handful of AZD1222 recipients were SARS-CoV-2 seropositive at baseline, limiting conclusions about previously exposed vaccinees. Most participants were white British and females outnumbered males, and the authors suggested that clonal diversity may have been underestimated. Spike-specific TCR breadth and depth rose significantly after two AZD1222 doses compared with day 0 and with MenACWY recipients. The whole spike protein was spanned by vaccine-associated CD4 TCRs, and dominant responses were seen in regions 160-218 and 743-854.

Regarding this clone: Its antigen remains unidentified. Base quality data are lacking; no much larger clone is found one base away.

Sequenced here: peripheral blood, sampled 28 days after the second AZD1222 dose. The TCR sequence derives from an adult who received the AZD1222 COVID-19 vaccine. The chain employs TRBV6-1 and TRBJ2-1; 11 bases in between match TRBD2. The sequence in DNA is TGTGCCAGCAGTGAAATGGGGACTAGCGGTTACAATGAGCAGTTCTTC. Its protein is CASSEMGTSGYNEQFF.